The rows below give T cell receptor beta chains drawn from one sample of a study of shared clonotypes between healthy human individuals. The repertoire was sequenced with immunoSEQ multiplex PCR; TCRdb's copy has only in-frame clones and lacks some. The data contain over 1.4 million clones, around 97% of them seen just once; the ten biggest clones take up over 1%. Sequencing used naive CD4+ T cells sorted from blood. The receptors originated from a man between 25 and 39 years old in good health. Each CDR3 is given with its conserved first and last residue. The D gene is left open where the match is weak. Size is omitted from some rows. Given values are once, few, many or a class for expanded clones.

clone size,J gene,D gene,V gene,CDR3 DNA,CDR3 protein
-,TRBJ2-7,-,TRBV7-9,TGTGCCAGCAGCTTAGTTGGGACAAGTTACTCCTACGAGCAGTACTTC,CASSLVGTSYSYEQYF
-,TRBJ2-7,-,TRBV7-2,TGTGCCAGCAGCTCTCGGGGCTCCTACGAGCAGTACTTC,CASSSRGSYEQYF
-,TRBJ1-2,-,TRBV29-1,TGCAGCGTGAATACAGGGTCCTATGGCTACACCTTC,CSVNTGSYGYTF
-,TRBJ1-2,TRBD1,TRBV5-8,TGTGCCAGCAGCTCGGACAGGGTCTATGGCTACACCTTC,CASSSDRVYGYTF
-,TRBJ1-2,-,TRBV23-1,TGCGCCACCGAAGGGAAGGCTAACTATGGCTACACCTTC,CATEGKANYGYTF
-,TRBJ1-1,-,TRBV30,TGTGCCATCCGGAGCCCGGGGATTAGAAGCACTGAAGCTTTCTTT,CAIRSPGIRSTEAFF
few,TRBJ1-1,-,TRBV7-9,TGTGCCAGCAGTCCTACAGGATATAACACTGAAGCTTTCTTT,CASSPTGYNTEAFF
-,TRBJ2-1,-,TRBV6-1,TGTGCCAGCAGCGCCAACGATGGGGGTGTTGAGCAGTTCTTC,CASSANDGGVEQFF
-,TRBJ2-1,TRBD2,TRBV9,TGTGCCAGCAGCGTAGTTAGCGGGGCTGGGAATGAGCAGTTCTTC,CASSVVSGAGNEQFF
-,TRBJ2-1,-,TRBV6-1,TGTGCCAGCAGTGAAGCTTTAAGGGGTTTGGGCAATGAGCAGTTCTTC,CASSEALRGLGNEQFF
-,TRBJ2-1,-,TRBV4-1,TGCGCCAGCAGCCAACAACCGGGACGAAAGAATGAGCAGTTCTTC,CASSQQPGRKNEQFF
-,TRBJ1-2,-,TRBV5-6,TGTGCCAGCAGCTTTGGGCTCAGCGGGGACTATGGCTACACCTTC,CASSFGLSGDYGYTF
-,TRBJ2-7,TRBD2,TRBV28,TGTGCCAGCAGACCGGGACTAGCTGGCTACGAGCAGTACTTC,CASRPGLAGYEQYF
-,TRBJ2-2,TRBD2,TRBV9,TGTGCCAGCAGCGAGATAGCGGGAGGGCCGATGAGGAACACCGGGGAGCTGTTTTTT,CASSEIAGGPMRNTGELFF
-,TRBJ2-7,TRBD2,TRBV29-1,TGCAGCGCTACTAAAACTAGCGGGAGGGCCAACGAGCAGTACTTC,CSATKTSGRANEQYF
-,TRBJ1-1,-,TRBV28,TGTGCCAGCAATTTTGGGGGGCGCTTTTCCGCTTTCTTT,CASNFGGRFSAFF